One and the same sample provided the 12 T cell receptor beta chains below, sequenced in a study of CD8 T cells in ankylosing spondylitis (dated 2017 in TCRdb). General findings and caveats noted by the study authors: A TCR beta motif made up of fewer than 10 highly homologous amino acid variants appeared to be characteristic of blood from ankylosing spondylitis patients.

These TCRs are of unknown antigen specificity. The library was produced with 5' RACE. Instrument on record: Illumina HiSeq 2500. The public reads were quality trimmed at Q25 with fastp and then assembled into clones with MiXCR by TCRdb, keeping productive beta chains. Duplicate CDR3 protein sequences are folded into a single record with the most common DNA and genes. The sample has 700,000 to 850,000 distinct CDR3 sequences on record, 12% of them singletons. The ten largest make up about 0.5% of the sample. Specimen: blood, either unsorted or a sorted T cell fraction (not recorded which). The receptors originated from a male donor with ankylosing spondylitis.

In this sample, this clonotype turned up a few times. This sequence joins TRBV4-2 and TRBJ1-2, with TRBD1 matching 7 bases. Losses at the gene ends were 3 bases for V and 2 bases for J; bases not matched to a gene: 15. The CDR3 contains 18 residues. Germline loops: CDR1 LGHNA, CDR2 YNFKEQ. The CDR3 nucleotides are TGTGCCAGCAGCCAGAAAGGAACTTCGACAGGGCTGAACTATGGCTACACCTTC. Translating gives CASSQKGTSTGLNYGYTF.

This clonotype showed up many times. The chain combines TRBV29-1 with TRBJ2-5; 7 nucleotides align to TRBD1. Germline assignment: CDR1 SQVTM and CDR2 ANQGSEA. J was trimmed by 4 bases and V by 1 base; bases with no gene match: 3. The CDR3 consists of 13 residues. The CDR3 DNA follows: TGCAGCGTTGAAGTCCCAGGGGGAGAGACCCAGTACTTC. Its translation is CSVEVPGGETQYF.

This clonotype has a count of ten or more. The chain's CDR3 is CASSLTGPNYGYTF. In nucleotides, the CDR3 is TGTGCCAGCAGCTTGACAGGCCCTAACTATGGCTACACCTTC. The gene calls are TRBV7-2 and TRBJ1-2; maybe TRBD1 (6 bases). V was cut by 3 bases and J by 0 bases, with 8 bases left in between. The germline V gene encodes CDR1 SGHTA and CDR2 FQGNSA. The CDR3 has 14 residues. Filled out from reference TRBV7-2 and TRBJ1-2, the complete variable domain reads GAGVSQSPSNKVTEKGKDVELRCDPISGHTALYWYRQSLGQGLEFLIYFQGNSAPDKSGLPSDRFSAERTGGSVSTLTIQRTQQEDSAVYLCASSLTGPNYGYTFGSGTRLTVV.

This clonotype was found a few times. The chain recombines TRBV10-2 with TRBJ1-2; possible D gene TRBD1, 6 bases. The germline V gene has CDR1 WSHSY and CDR2 SAAADI. The CDR3 has 14 residues. The V and J ends lost 6 bases and 0 bases respectively, with 11 bases between them. CDR3: CASSRDIANYGYTF. In DNA form, the CDR3 reads TGCGCCAGCAGCCGGGACATAGCTAACTATGGCTACACCTTC.

The V gene is TRBV4-3, the J gene TRBJ1-2; 7 nucleotides align to TRBD1. Per germline, CDR1 LGHNA and CDR2 YSLEER. The CDR3 has 15 amino acids. Trimming at V came to 4 bases and at J to 0 bases, leaving 5 bases not matched to a gene. This CDR3 reads CASSRDREANYGYTF. CDR3 DNA: TGCGCCAGCAGCCGAGACAGGGAAGCTAACTATGGCTACACCTTC.

This clonotype was seen a few times. J is TRBJ1-2 and V is TRBV15; 7 positions agree with TRBD1. Unmatched junction bases numbered 15, after V lost 0 bases and J lost 2 bases. This CDR3 spans 19 amino acids. The V gene's germline CDR1 is LNHNV and CDR2 YYDKDF (reference sequence). The CDR3 DNA reads as TGTGCCACCAGCAGAGATGTTCTGGGACAGACGAGGGTCAACTATGGCTACACCTTC. Amino acid sequence: CATSRDVLGQTRVNYGYTF.

This clonotype came up a few times. The rearrangement uses TRBV6-2 or TRBV6-3 and TRBJ2-3, with D possibly matching TRBD1 (6 bases). This CDR3 comprises 14 residues. Germline V gene lookup returns CDR1 MNHEY and CDR2 SVGEGT. V lost 5 bases and J 2 bases, leaving 11 bases between the germline ends. CDR3 residues: CASSRRGLTDTQYF. The CDR3 nucleotides read TGTGCCAGCAGTCGCAGGGGCCTCACAGATACGCAGTATTTT.

The CDR3 coding sequence is TGCAGCGTTGAAGATGGTGCAGGGGTCGATGAGCAGTTCTTC. It codes for CSVEDGAGVDEQFF. J is TRBJ2-1 and V is TRBV29-1; D possibly corresponds to TRBD1 (6 bases). V lost 0 bases and J lost 8, with 14 bases in between. Germline CDR1 is SQVTM and CDR2 is ANQGSEA. This CDR3 has 14 residues.

This clonotype has a handful of counts. The chain couples TRBV20-1 to TRBJ2-5; 13 bases are a match to TRBD2. V was clipped by 5 bases and J by 4 bases; unmatched bases: 10. The CDR3 runs to 16 residues. Germline loops: CDR1 DFQATT, CDR2 SNEGSKA (reference sequence). As DNA, the CDR3 is TGCAGTGCTTGGAATATTAGGACTAGCGGGAGAGAGACCCAGTACTTC. This encodes CSAWNIRTSGRETQYF.

This clonotype was counted only a few times. J is TRBJ2-2 and V is TRBV23-1; D possibly corresponds to TRBD2 (6 bases). TRBV23-1 is labeled an ORF, and its function is uncertain. This CDR3 spans 21 amino acids. The V gene lost 4 bases and the J gene lost 1 base, with 28 bases spanning the gap. This CDR3 reads CASSRAGTPSMKRLNTGELFF. The CDR3 DNA sequence: TGCGCCAGCAGTCGCGCGGGAACCCCTAGCATGAAACGCTTGAACACCGGGGAGCTGTTTTTT.

This clonotype has just a few counts. V and J are TRBV20-1 and TRBJ2-3, with 10 bases identical to TRBD1. V dropped 5 bases and J dropped 11; count of bases not matched to a gene: 13. The CDR3 is 14 amino acids. Germline assignment: CDR1 DFQATT and CDR2 SNEGSKA (reference sequence). CDR3: CSAAKGQGPRGQYF. The CDR3 DNA is TGCAGTGCTGCGAAGGGACAGGGGCCCCGGGGGCAGTATTTT.

Only a few counts were recorded for this clonotype. The chain employs TRBV6-6 and TRBJ1-3, with 7 positions matching TRBD1. With V trimmed by 6 bases and J by 4 bases, 3 bases remained unmatched. The CDR3 is 13 amino acids. CDR1 is MNHNY, CDR2 SVGAGI, per germline (reference sequence). The CDR3 here is CASRGTEGNTIYF. Written as DNA, the CDR3 is TGTGCCAGCAGGGGGACAGAGGGAAACACCATATATTTT.